What follows are 14 T cell receptor beta chains derived from one specimen sequenced in a study of control samples from healthy donors and cancer patients. Here immunoSEQ multiplex PCR was the method, and the copy in TCRdb shows in-frame clones only, minus some. There are around 130,000 clones in the sample; around 92% occur only once, and under 40% lies in the top ten. The sample consisted of blood. These receptors were taken from a man aged 50 or older in good health.

The gene calls are TRBV11-2 and TRBJ2-3, with TRBD2 identical over 16 bases. V gave up 5 bases and J gave up 3 bases; unmatched junction bases: 8. CDR3 length: 18 residues. CDR1 is SGHAT, CDR2 FQNNGV, per germline. The CDR3 DNA follows: TGTGCCAGCAGCCGAGGGACTAGCGGGGGGGCCGGGACAGATACGCAGTATTTT. This sequence encodes CASSRGTSGGAGTDTQYF.

The chain recombines TRBV6-2 or TRBV6-3 with TRBJ1-2, with 9 nucleotides matching TRBD1. This CDR3 comprises 15 residues. V gave up 4 bases and J gave up 4 bases; unmatched junction bases: 7. CDR1 is MNHEY, CDR2 SVGEGT, per germline. The CDR3 region is CASSFRDRDRYGYTF. The CDR3 nucleotides read TGTGCCAGCAGTTTCCGGGACAGGGATCGCTATGGCTACACCTTC.

The chain carries TRBV3-1 (or the pseudogene TRBV3-2) and TRBJ2-5; D is tentatively TRBD1 or TRBD2 (5 bases each). Germline values: CDR1 LGHDT, CDR2 YNNKEL (reference sequence). The CDR3 sequence is 15 residues long. The ends were cut back, 5 bases at V and 3 bases at J, with 16 bases in the middle. CDR3 coding DNA: TGTGCCAGCAGCTACAACGGGGACGGGAAAGAGACCCAGTACTTC. This translates into CASSYNGDGKETQYF.

V is TRBV3-1 (or the pseudogene TRBV3-2) and J is TRBJ1-4; no firm D call. Germline CDR1 is LGHDT and CDR2 is YNNKEL (reference sequence). The V end was cut by 1 base, the J end by 0 bases, with 9 bases between. This CDR3 is built from 16 residues. In DNA, the CDR3 is TGTGCCAGCAGCCAAGGCGGAGTTGCAACTAATGAAAAACTGTTTTTT. It specifies CASSQGGVATNEKLFF.

This clone has only a few counts. The rearrangement joins TRBV14 to TRBJ2-7, with 9 bases aligning to TRBD1. Germline-derived CDR1 and CDR2 are SGHDN and FVKESK. J lost 3 bases, V lost 4 bases, and 7 bases had no gene match. The CDR3 contains 15 residues. The CDR3: CASSPPGTGLYEQYF. CDR3 nucleotides: TGTGCCAGCAGCCCACCCGGGACAGGGCTCTACGAGCAGTACTTC. The variable domain in full, completed from reference TRBV14 and TRBJ2-7, reads EAGVTQFPSHSVIEKGQTVTLRCDPISGHDNLYWYRRVMGKEIKFLLHFVKESKQDESGMPNNRFLAERTGGTYSTLKVQPAELEDSGVYFCASSPPGTGLYEQYFGPGTRLTVT.

The gene calls are TRBV5-4 and TRBJ1-4, with TRBD1 as a possible D gene (6 bases). The CDR3 loop spans 14 amino acids. Trimming removed 0 bases from V and 6 bases from J, with 9 bases in between. Germline values: CDR1 SGHNT, CDR2 YYREEE (reference sequence). CDR3 nucleotide sequence: TGTGCCAGCAGCTTGGGGACAGCGGATGAAAAACTGTTTTTT. It encodes CASSLGTADEKLFF.

The chain joins TRBV19 to TRBJ1-2; a possible D gene is TRBD1 (5 bases). This CDR3 contains 14 residues. The V gene lost 1 base and the J gene lost 6 bases, with 12 bases spanning the gap. In germline, CDR1 is LNHDA, CDR2 SQIVND (reference sequence). CDR3 nucleotide sequence: TGTGCCAGTAGTATAGCCGGGGGACGCCATGGCTACACCTTC. Amino acid sequence: CASSIAGGRHGYTF.

This sequence joins TRBV2 and TRBJ1-6; no clear D. The germline CDR1 and CDR2 sequences are SNHLY and FYNNEI. Trimming took 5 bases from V and 7 from J, leaving 12 bases between them. The CDR3 consists of 14 residues. The CDR3 spells CASSTSQENSPLHF. Here the CDR3 DNA reads TGTGCCAGCAGTACCAGTCAAGAAAATTCACCCCTCCACTTT.

This clone was seen only once. This chain links TRBV6-2 or TRBV6-3 with TRBJ1-6; D is unclear. V lost 2 bases and J lost 9, with 8 bases in between. This CDR3 region has 13 residues. CDR1 is MNHEY and CDR2 is SVGEGT in the germline V gene. CDR3 sequence reads: CASSYGGFSPLHF. The CDR3, as DNA: TGTGCCAGCAGTTACGGTGGTTTTTCACCCCTCCACTTT.

The J gene is TRBJ1-1, the V gene TRBV4-3; D gene unclear. CDR1 is LGHNA, CDR2 YSLEER, per germline. This CDR3 comprises 17 residues. Trimming pared 0 bases from V and 1 base from J, leaving 15 bases between. The CDR3 nucleotides read TGCGCCAGCAGCCAAGACCTTAATTGGGAGAGGAACACTGAAGCTTTCTTT. It specifies CASSQDLNWERNTEAFF.

The chain links TRBV7-2 to TRBJ1-6; TRBD1 might be the D (6 bases). CDR1 and CDR2 (germline): SGHTA, FQGNSA. The CDR3 consists of 15 residues. V lost 1 base to trimming and J lost 9 bases, with 13 bases between them. For the CDR3, the DNA is TGTGCCAGCAGCTTAGGAGTCACAGGGAGTTCACCCCTCCACTTT. It translates to CASSLGVTGSSPLHF.

V gene TRBV10-3 combines with J gene TRBJ2-7; D remains ambiguous. CDR1 is ENHRY, CDR2 SYGVKD, per germline. Trimming pared 3 bases from V and 3 bases from J, leaving 6 bases between. This CDR3 comprises 12 residues. CDR3 sequence: CAISEGVYEQYF. CDR3 DNA sequence: TGTGCCATCAGTGAAGGAGTCTACGAGCAGTACTTC.

V is TRBV7-2 and J is TRBJ2-5, with D perhaps TRBD1 or TRBD2 (5 bases each). Germline CDR1 SGHTA, CDR2 FQGNSA. Trimming pared 5 bases from V and 1 base from J, leaving 11 bases between. The CDR3 sequence is 14 residues long. CDR3 protein: CASSLSGLQETQYF. In DNA, the CDR3 is TGTGCCAGCAGCCTTTCGGGGCTCCAAGAGACCCAGTACTTC.

V and J are TRBV7-8 and TRBJ1-1, with D uncertain. The V gene's germline CDR1 is SGHVS and CDR2 FQNEAQ. The ends were cut back, 5 bases at V and 7 bases at J, with 11 bases in the middle. This CDR3 is built from 12 residues. In nucleotides, the CDR3 is TGTGCCAGCAGCCCTCGACGGTATGAAGCTTTCTTT. This codes for CASSPRRYEAFF. The full variable domain, in which reference TRBV7-8 and TRBJ1-1 provide the parts outside the CDR3, is GAGVSQSPRYKVAKRGQDVALRCDPISGHVSLFWYQQALGQGPEFLTYFQNEAQLDKSGLPSDRFFAERPEGSVSTLKIQRTQQEDSAVYLCASSPRRYEAFFGQGTRLTVV.